This TCR beta chain was captured in a study of blood T cell repertoires in COVID-19. The assay was immunoSEQ multiplex PCR, and TCRdb's table has in-frame clones only and misses some. The top ten clones hold around 1.1% of a sample with roughly 400,000 clones, around 91% of them seen once. Ages ranged from about 18 to 100 years, with residence in some 25 US areas. Among Cohort 3 donors, those recovered had two negative PCRs, clearance, or symptom resolution. The ends were cut back, 5 bases at V and 1 base at J, with 9 bases in the middle. This CDR3 spans 14 amino acids. The V gene's germline CDR1 is SGHTA and CDR2 FQGTGA.

The TCR was taken from a man aged 25 to 45 who had recovered from COVID-19. The sequenced material came from PBMCs or T cells enriched from blood (not recorded which). The gene calls are TRBV7-3 and TRBJ1-3, with D possibly matching TRBD1 (5 bases). Here the CDR3 reads CASSPGNSGNTIYF. CDR3 bases: TGTGCCAGCAGCCCAGGGAATTCTGGAAACACCATATATTTT.